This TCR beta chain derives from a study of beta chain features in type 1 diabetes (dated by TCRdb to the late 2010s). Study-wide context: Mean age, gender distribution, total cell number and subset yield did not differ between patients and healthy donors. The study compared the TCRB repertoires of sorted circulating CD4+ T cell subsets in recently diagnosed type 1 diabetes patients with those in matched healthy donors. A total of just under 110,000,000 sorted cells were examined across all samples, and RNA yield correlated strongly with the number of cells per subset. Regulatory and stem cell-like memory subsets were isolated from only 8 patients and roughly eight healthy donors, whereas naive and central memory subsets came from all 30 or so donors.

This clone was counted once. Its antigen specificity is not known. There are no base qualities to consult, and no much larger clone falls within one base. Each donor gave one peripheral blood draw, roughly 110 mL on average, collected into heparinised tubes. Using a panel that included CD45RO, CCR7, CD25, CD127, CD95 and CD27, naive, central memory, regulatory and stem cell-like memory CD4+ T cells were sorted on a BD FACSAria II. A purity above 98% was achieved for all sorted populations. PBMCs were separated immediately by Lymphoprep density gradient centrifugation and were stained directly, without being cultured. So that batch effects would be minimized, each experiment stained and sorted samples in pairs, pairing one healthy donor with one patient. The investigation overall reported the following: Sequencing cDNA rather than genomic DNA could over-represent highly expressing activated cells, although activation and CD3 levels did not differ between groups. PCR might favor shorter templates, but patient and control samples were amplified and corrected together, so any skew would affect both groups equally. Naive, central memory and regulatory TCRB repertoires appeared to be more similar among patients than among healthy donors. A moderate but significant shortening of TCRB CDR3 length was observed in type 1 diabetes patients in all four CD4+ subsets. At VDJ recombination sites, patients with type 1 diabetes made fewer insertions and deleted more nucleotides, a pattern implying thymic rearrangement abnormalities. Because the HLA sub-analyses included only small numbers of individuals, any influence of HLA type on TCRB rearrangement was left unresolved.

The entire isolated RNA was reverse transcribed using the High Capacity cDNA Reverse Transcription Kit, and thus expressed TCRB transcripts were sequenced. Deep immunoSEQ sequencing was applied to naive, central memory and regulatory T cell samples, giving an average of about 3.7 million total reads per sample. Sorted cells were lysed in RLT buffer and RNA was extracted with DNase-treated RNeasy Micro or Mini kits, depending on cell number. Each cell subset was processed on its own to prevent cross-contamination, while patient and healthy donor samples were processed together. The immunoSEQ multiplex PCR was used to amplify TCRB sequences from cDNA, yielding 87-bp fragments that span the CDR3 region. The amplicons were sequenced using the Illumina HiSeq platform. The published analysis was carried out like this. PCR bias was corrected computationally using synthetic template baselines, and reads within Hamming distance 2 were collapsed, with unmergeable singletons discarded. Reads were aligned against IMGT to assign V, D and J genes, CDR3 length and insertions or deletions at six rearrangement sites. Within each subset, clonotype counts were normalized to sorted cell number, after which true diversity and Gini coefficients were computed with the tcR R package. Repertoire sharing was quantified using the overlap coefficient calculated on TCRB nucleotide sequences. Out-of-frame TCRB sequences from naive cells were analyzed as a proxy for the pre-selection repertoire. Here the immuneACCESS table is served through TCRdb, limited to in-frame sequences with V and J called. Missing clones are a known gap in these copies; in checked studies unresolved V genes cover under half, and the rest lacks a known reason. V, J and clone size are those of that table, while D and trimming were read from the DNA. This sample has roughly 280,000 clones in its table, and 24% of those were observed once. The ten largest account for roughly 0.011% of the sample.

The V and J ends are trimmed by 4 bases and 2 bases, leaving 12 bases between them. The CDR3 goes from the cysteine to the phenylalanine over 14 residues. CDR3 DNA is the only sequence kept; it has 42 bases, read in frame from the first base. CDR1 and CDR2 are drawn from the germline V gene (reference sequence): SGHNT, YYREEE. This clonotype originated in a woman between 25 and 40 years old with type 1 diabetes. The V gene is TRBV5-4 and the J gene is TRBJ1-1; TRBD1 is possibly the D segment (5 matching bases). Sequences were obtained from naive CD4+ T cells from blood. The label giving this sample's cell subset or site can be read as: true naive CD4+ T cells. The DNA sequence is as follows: TGTGCCAGCAGCGACTCGACAGCCAACACTGAAGCTTTCTTT. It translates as CASSDSTANTEAFF.